This TCR beta chain derives from a study of a mutant IDH1 vaccine in newly diagnosed glioma. Overall study: Patients were pretreated with radiotherapy, temozolomide, or both, mostly both.

With 0 bases clipped from V and 5 bases from J, the junction kept 10 bases outside the gene matches. This CDR3 comprises 15 residues. CDR1 GTSNPN and CDR2 SVGIG come from the germline V gene (reference sequence). Here immunoSEQ multiplex PCR was the method, and the copy in TCRdb shows in-frame clones only, minus some. The sample lists some 51,000 clones; about 77% were seen once. General study points: Pseudoprogression looked unconnected to shifts in top peripheral T cell clonotypes.

A single count supports this clone. Its antigen is currently unknown. Described time point: week 5, during vaccination. Every single dose of the vaccine, 300 ug of mutant IDH1 20-mer peptide, came with topical imiquimod. Each donor presented with a new WHO grade 3 or 4 astrocytoma that tested IDH1-mutant and showed ATRX loss. The TCR was taken from a man in his forties or fifties with glioma. This specimen consisted of PBMCs, obtained from a glioma patient whose treatment included an IDH1 peptide vaccine. The rearrangement joins TRBV30 to TRBJ2-7; 7 bases are a match to TRBD1. CDR3 bases: TGTGCCTGGAGTGTTAGGAAGGGGGCGAGAAACGAGCAGTACTTC. It is translated as CAWSVRKGARNEQYF.